These 2 T cell receptor beta chains originate from one sample sequenced in a study of OX40 agonist ivuxolimab in advanced cancers. TCRdb keeps only in-frame clones here, not all; method: immunoSEQ multiplex PCR. Of approximately 84,000 clones listed, approximately 84% are singletons. The sample here was CD4+ or CD8+ T cells sorted from blood, taken in a trial of the OX40 agonist ivuxolimab. The receptors were sampled from an adult with an advanced solid tumor such as melanoma, head and neck, liver or kidney cancer.

This chain links TRBV28 with TRBJ1-1, with D unresolved. Germline V gene data show CDR1 as MDHEN and CDR2 as SYDVKM. Trimming pared 4 bases from V and 5 bases from J, leaving 8 bases between. The CDR3 loop spans 12 amino acids. CDR3 coding DNA: TGTGCCAGCAGTTATACAAGAACTGAAGCTTTCTTT. It specifies CASSYTRTEAFF.

The J gene is TRBJ1-6, the V gene TRBV15; TRBD1 aligns across 7 bases. This CDR3 is 14 amino acids long. The germline CDR1 and CDR2 sequences are LNHNV and YYDKDF (reference sequence). V dropped 4 bases and J dropped 10; count of bases not matched to a gene: 7. The CDR3 here is CATSITQGDSPLHF. The CDR3 DNA reads as TGTGCCACCAGCATAACTCAGGGGGACTCACCCCTCCACTTT. Full variable domain (remainder filled in from reference TRBV15 and TRBJ1-6): DAMVIQNPRYQVTQFGKPVTLSCSQTLNHNVMYWYQQKSSQAPKLLFHYYDKDFNNEADTPDNFQSRRPNTSFCFLDIRSPGLGDTAMYLCATSITQGDSPLHFGNGTRLTVT.